The 3 T cell receptor beta chains below come from one sample, sequenced in a study of T cell clonality in common variable immunodeficiency. Study-wide points: Fewer deletions and N-nucleotide insertions were reportedly seen in common variable immunodeficiency TCR beta sequences.

Antigens of these TCRs are unknown. Clones were read by immunoSEQ multiplex PCR, and TCRdb kept only the in-frame ones, dropping some. The specimen has 15,000 to 25,000 clones, none found just once. The sequencing sample was made of peripheral blood mononuclear cells. The receptor source for this set is a human donor with common variable immunodeficiency.

Regarding this clone: Coverage ceases 3 residues before the CDR3 finishes, and the germline J gene fills in the end. The chain combines TRBV5-6 with TRBJ2-3, with TRBD2 identical over 9 bases. J lost 4 bases, V lost 6 bases, and 9 bases had no gene match. CDR1 and CDR2 (germline): SGHDT, YYEEEE. The CDR3 spans 15 residues. The CDR3 protein is CASNGLALRSDTQYF. The CDR3 bases that were read are TGTGCCAGCAATGGACTAGCGTTGCGCTCAGATACG.

Concerning this clone itself: At one boundary the junction diverges from the germline segment, which might be a read error. CDR3 protein: CASSLGPGGVHEQYF. The sequenced part of the CDR3 DNA is TGTGCTAGCAGCTTAGGTCCGGGGGGCGTCCACGAG. The chain carries TRBV7-7 and TRBJ2-7, with D maybe TRBD2 (7 bases). The sequenced fragment ends 3 residues before the CDR3 boundary, so the rest is inferred from the germline J gene. This CDR3 is built from 15 residues. CDR1 SSHAT and CDR2 FNYEAQ come from the germline V gene (reference sequence).

This clone has a handful of counts. The read halts 3 residues ahead of the CDR3 end, with the missing end drawn from the germline J gene. The gene calls are TRBV18 and TRBJ1-2, with 7 nucleotides matching TRBD1. The germline CDR1 and CDR2 sequences are KGHSH and LQKENI. The CDR3 extends over 14 amino acids. The CDR3 bases that were read are TGTGCCAGCTCACCTACAACCACAGGGGACGGC. Its protein product is CASSPTTTGDG. The whole CDR3 is CASSPTTTGDGYTF.